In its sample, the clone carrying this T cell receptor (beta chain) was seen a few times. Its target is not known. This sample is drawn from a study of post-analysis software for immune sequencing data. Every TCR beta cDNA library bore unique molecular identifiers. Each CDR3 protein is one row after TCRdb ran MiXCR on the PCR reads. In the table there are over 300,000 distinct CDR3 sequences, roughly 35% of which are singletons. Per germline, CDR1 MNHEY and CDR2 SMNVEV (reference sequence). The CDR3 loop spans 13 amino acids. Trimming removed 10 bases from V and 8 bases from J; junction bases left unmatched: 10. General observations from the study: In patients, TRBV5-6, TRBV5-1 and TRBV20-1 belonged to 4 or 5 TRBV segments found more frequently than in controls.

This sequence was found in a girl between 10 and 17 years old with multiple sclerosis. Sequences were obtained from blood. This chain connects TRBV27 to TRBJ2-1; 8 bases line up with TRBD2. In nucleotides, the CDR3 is TGTGCCACCGCGGGGGGCCCCTGGGATGAGCAGTTCTTC. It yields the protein CATAGGPWDEQFF.